These T cell receptor beta chains were read from a single sample in a study of blood T cell repertoires in COVID-19. Method: immunoSEQ multiplex PCR; TCRdb's copy keeps in-frame clones and lacks some. This table has some 70,000 clones, 70% to 85% appearing once. Sequencing was carried out using peripheral blood. Source of these receptors: a woman aged 65 to 85 with acute or convalescent COVID-19. Each CDR3 is given with its conserved first and last residue. The order of the fields is J gene, clone size, D gene, CDR3 length, V gene, CDR3 protein, CDR3 DNA. D genes are given only for firm matches. Only part of the rows carry a size: once, few, many, or a class if the clone is expanded.

>TRBJ1-1|NA|NA|11|TRBV30
CAWSVQVEAFF
TGTGCCTGGAGTGTCCAGGTTGAAGCTTTCTTT
>TRBJ2-1|NA|NA|14|TRBV4-1
CASSPGGGYNEQFF
TGCGCCAGCAGCCCAGGGGGAGGCTACAATGAGCAGTTCTTC
>TRBJ2-6|NA|TRBD2|18|TRBV6-2/TRBV6-3
CASSRATSGSSGANVLTF
TGTGCCAGCAGCCGTGCGACTAGCGGGAGCTCTGGGGCCAACGTCCTGACTTTC
>TRBJ2-3|NA|TRBD2|13|TRBV29-1
CSVASGSTDTQYF
TGCAGCGTCGCTAGCGGTAGCACAGATACGCAGTATTTT
>TRBJ1-2|few|NA|12|TRBV14
CASSQGRFGYTF
TGTGCCAGCAGCCAAGGTCGGTTTGGCTACACCTTC
>TRBJ1-5|NA|NA|14|TRBV5-4
CASSFSGRNQPQHF
TGTGCCAGCAGCTTCAGTGGCCGCAATCAGCCCCAGCATTTT
>TRBJ2-7|once|NA|15|TRBV6-2/TRBV6-3
CASSYRGRVFEEQYF
TGTGCCAGCAGTTATCGAGGCAGGGTCTTTGAGGAGCAGTACTTC
>TRBJ1-5|NA|TRBD1|16|TRBV27
CASRTTGGYSNQPQHF
TGTGCCAGCAGAACTACAGGGGGTTATAGCAATCAGCCCCAGCATTTT
>TRBJ2-2|NA|NA|15|TRBV19
CASSIVEGVAGELFF
TGTGCCAGTAGTATCGTAGAGGGGGTGGCCGGGGAGCTGTTTTTT
>TRBJ2-3|few|TRBD2|18|TRBV19
CASNKIGLAGASTDTQYF
TGTGCCAGTAATAAGATAGGACTAGCGGGGGCCAGCACAGATACGCAGTATTTT
>TRBJ2-5|NA|NA|13|TRBV11-3
CASSLGAQETQYF
TGTGCCAGCAGCTTAGGAGCCCAAGAGACCCAGTACTTC
>TRBJ2-7|NA|NA|13|TRBV7-9
CASSSAGNYEQYF
TGTGCCAGCAGCTCCGCAGGGAACTACGAGCAGTACTTC
>TRBJ1-2|NA|TRBD1|15|TRBV6-5
CASRDIGTGTYGYTF
TGTGCCAGCAGAGATATCGGGACAGGGACATATGGCTACACCTTC
>TRBJ2-1|NA|NA|15|TRBV3-1/TRBV3-2
CASSQAAGAFNEQFF
TGTGCCAGCAGCCAGGCGGCAGGGGCCTTCAATGAGCAGTTCTTC
>TRBJ1-6|few|TRBD1|16|TRBV19
CASSDRRTGDNSPLHF
TGTGCCAGTAGTGACCGTCGGACAGGGGATAATTCACCCCTCCACTTT
>TRBJ2-5|NA|NA|13|TRBV30
CAWSVGSQETQYF
TGTGCCTGGAGTGTAGGGAGCCAAGAGACCCAGTACTTC
>TRBJ1-2|NA|NA|14|TRBV3-1/TRBV3-2
CASSQASQESGYTF
TGTGCCAGCAGCCAAGCGTCCCAGGAAAGCGGCTACACCTTC
>TRBJ2-7|NA|NA|19|TRBV21-1
CASSKAGPKRGTHSYEQYF
TGTGCCAGCAGCAAAGCCGGGCCGAAGCGGGGGACCCACTCCTACGAGCAGTACTTC
>TRBJ2-7|NA|TRBD1|13|TRBV2
CASSPDRGNEQYF
TGTGCCAGCAGTCCGGACAGGGGCAACGAGCAGTACTTC
>TRBJ1-6|NA|NA|13|TRBV7-9
CASSLGDNSPLHF
TGTGCCAGCAGCTTGGGAGATAATTCACCCCTCCACTTT
>TRBJ1-4|NA|NA|15|TRBV28
CASSLQLGGVEKLFF
TGTGCCAGCAGTTTACAATTAGGCGGGGTCGAAAAACTGTTTTTT
>TRBJ1-1|NA|NA|14|TRBV6-5
CASSYLGGNTEAFF
TGTGCCAGCAGTTACTTAGGCGGGAACACTGAAGCTTTCTTT
>TRBJ2-3|NA|TRBD2|16|TRBV5-1
CASSLNGGRSTDTQYF
TGCGCCAGCAGCTTGAATGGCGGGAGATCGACAGATACGCAGTATTTT
>TRBJ2-1|NA|NA|15|TRBV19
CASSRSGSTYNEQFF
TGTGCCAGTAGCCGTAGCGGATCTACCTACAATGAGCAGTTCTTC
>TRBJ2-2|once|NA|14|TRBV27
CASSLWQDTGELFF
TGTGCCAGCAGTTTGTGGCAGGACACCGGGGAGCTGTTTTTT
>TRBJ1-4|NA|TRBD1|14|TRBV19
CASSPGQLNEKLFF
TGTGCCAGTAGTCCGGGACAGCTTAATGAAAAACTGTTTTTT
>TRBJ2-3|NA|NA|12|TRBV19
CASSPPGDTQYF
TGTGCCAGTAGCCCGCCAGGGGATACGCAGTATTTT
>TRBJ2-2|NA|TRBD2|16|TRBV5-1
CASSLGTSGGTGELFF
TGCGCCAGCAGCTTGGGGACTAGCGGGGGCACCGGGGAGCTGTTTTTT
>TRBJ1-1|NA|TRBD1|14|TRBV7-2
CASSSGTGDTEAFF
TGTGCCAGCAGCTCCGGGACAGGCGACACTGAAGCTTTCTTT